A single sample gave rise to the 21 T cell receptor beta chains below, sequenced in a study of shared clonotypes between healthy human individuals. CD8 cells classed as naive were CD45RO-negative and positively selected for CCR7, excluding terminally differentiated effector memory CD45RA+ cells. Sequenced by immunoSEQ multiplex PCR; TCRdb stores in-frame clones only, minus some. The data contain around 1.9 million clones, about 93% of them singletons. The sample was naive CD8+ T cells from PBMCs. Receptor source: a man between 18 and 29 years old in good health. Some clones in this sample may be carry-over from other donors' samples.

The genes are TRBV29-1 and TRBJ2-1; D may be TRBD1 (5 bases). V dropped 7 bases and J dropped 10 bases, with 20 bases sitting between them. CDR1 is SQVTM, CDR2 ANQGSEA, per germline. The CDR3 loop spans 13 amino acids. The CDR3 DNA follows: TGCAGCGGGGGCGAGCGAGGCATAATCGAGCAGTTCTTC. This gives the protein CSGGERGIIEQFF.

The chain recombines TRBV19 with TRBJ2-7; TRBD1 agrees at 9 bases. CDR3 length: 14 residues. Trimming removed 5 bases from V and 4 bases from J; junction bases left unmatched: 6. Germline loops: CDR1 LNHDA, CDR2 SQIVND (reference sequence). Here the CDR3 reads CASSVGQGSYEQYF. CDR3 in DNA: TGTGCCAGTAGTGTGGGACAGGGTTCGTACGAGCAGTACTTC. The whole variable domain, remainder taken from reference TRBV19 and TRBJ2-7, is DGGITQSPKYLFRKEGQNVTLSCEQNLNHDAMYWYRQDPGQGLRLIYYSQIVNDFQKGDIAEGYSVSREKKESFPLTVTSAQKNPTAFYLCASSVGQGSYEQYFGPGTRLTVT.

This rearrangement joins TRBV5-6 to TRBJ2-7; D gene ambiguous. Germline V lookup: CDR1 SGHDT, CDR2 YYEEEE. The CDR3 consists of 15 residues. V gave up 0 bases and J gave up 3 bases, with 13 bases separating them. Here the CDR3 reads CASSLAVTWNYEQYF. CDR3 nucleotide sequence: TGTGCCAGCAGCTTGGCGGTGACTTGGAACTACGAGCAGTACTTC.

This chain joins TRBV19 and TRBJ2-7, with D hard to call. Per germline, CDR1 LNHDA and CDR2 SQIVND (reference sequence). This CDR3 spans 13 amino acids. Trimming pared 6 bases from V and 0 bases from J, leaving 9 bases between. The CDR3 DNA reads as TGTGCCAGTAGCCCCGAGAGCTCCTACGAGCAGTACTTC. Translating it yields CASSPESSYEQYF.

V usage is TRBV10-3 and J usage is TRBJ2-6; perhaps TRBD1 as D (6 bases). CDR1 ENHRY and CDR2 SYGVKD come from the germline V gene. V lost 4 bases and J 2 bases, leaving 6 bases between the germline ends. CDR3 size: 14 residues. The CDR3 DNA follows: TGTGCCATCAGTGCAGGGGCTGGGGCCAACGTCCTGACTTTC. As protein: CAISAGAGANVLTF.

In its sample, this clone was seen once. The chain joins TRBV4-1 to TRBJ2-7, with TRBD1 matching 7 bases. This CDR3 is 16 amino acids long. V lost 0 bases, J lost 2 bases, and 7 bases stayed unmatched. From germline, CDR1 is MGHRA and CDR2 YSYEKL. CDR3 region: CASSQDPRTGTYEQYF. DNA of the CDR3: TGCGCCAGCAGCCAAGATCCTAGGACAGGAACCTACGAGCAGTACTTC.

J is TRBJ1-2 and V is TRBV28, with TRBD1 as a possible D gene (5 bases). Germline CDR1 is MDHEN and CDR2 is SYDVKM. CDR3 length: 13 residues. Trimming stripped 7 bases from V and 8 bases from J, with 17 bases between. The CDR3: CASMGTAGGGYTF. CDR3 in DNA: TGTGCCAGCATGGGGACCGCCGGGGGAGGCTACACCTTC.

The chain couples TRBV7-9 to TRBJ1-4, with 7 positions matching TRBD1. J gave up 2 bases and V 5 bases, and 8 bases lay outside the gene matches. The CDR3 extends over 16 amino acids. Germline assignment: CDR1 SEHNR and CDR2 FQNEAQ (reference sequence). CDR3 coding DNA: TGTGCCAGCAGCCTATGGCAGGGGGAGACTAATGAAAAACTGTTTTTT. Amino acids: CASSLWQGETNEKLFF.

The V call is TRBV7-6, the J call TRBJ1-1; no firm D call. Trimming took off 5 bases at V and 3 bases at J, with 19 bases between the two ends. This CDR3 has 16 amino acids. In germline, CDR1 is SGHVS, CDR2 FNYEAQ. The CDR3 loop reads CASSRNLEGLDTEAFF. CDR3 coding DNA: TGTGCCAGCAGCCGGAATTTGGAGGGATTGGACACTGAAGCTTTCTTT.

The J gene is TRBJ2-3, the V gene TRBV7-9; D remains unclear. Germline assignment: CDR1 SEHNR and CDR2 FQNEAQ (reference sequence). The CDR3 extends over 16 amino acids. The V gene lost 5 bases and the J gene lost 1 base, with 16 bases spanning the gap. DNA for the CDR3: TGTGCCAGCAGCGGTGGGTTTTACCTGGGCACAGATACGCAGTATTTT. Its protein is CASSGGFYLGTDTQYF.

V usage is TRBV5-4 and J usage is TRBJ2-1, with D unresolved. V lost 4 bases to trimming and J lost 9 bases, with 11 bases between them. CDR1 and CDR2 from the germline V gene are SGHNT and YYREEE (reference sequence). CDR3 length equals 12 residues. For the CDR3, the DNA is TGTGCCAGCAGCCTCCCCGTCACTGAGCAGTTCTTC. Amino acids: CASSLPVTEQFF.

The rearrangement joins TRBV6-5 to TRBJ2-5, with a weak D call TRBD1 (5 bases). CDR1 and CDR2 from the germline V gene are MNHEY and SVGAGI. This CDR3 contains 13 residues. V was clipped by 5 bases and J by 0 bases, with 7 bases between them. The CDR3, as DNA: TGTGCCAGCAGTACGACAGACCAAGAGACCCAGTACTTC. It encodes CASSTTDQETQYF.

V is TRBV27 and J is TRBJ2-1; TRBD2 aligns across 9 bases. The CDR3 consists of 14 residues. J lost 3 bases, V lost 7 bases, and 4 bases had no gene match. Germline V gives CDR1 MNHEY, CDR2 SMNVEV (reference sequence). The CDR3 DNA is TGTGCCAGCAAAGGCGGGAGGGTCTACAATGAGCAGTTCTTC. Its protein product is CASKGGRVYNEQFF.

The chain couples TRBV19 to TRBJ2-2; 10 bases map to TRBD2. The CDR3 spans 13 residues. The V segment lost 7 bases and the J segment 7 bases; nucleotides outside the gene matches: 3. CDR1 is LNHDA and CDR2 is SQIVND in the germline V gene (reference sequence). The CDR3, as DNA: TGTGCCAGTACAACTAGCGGGAACGGGGAGCTGTTTTTT. It codes for CASTTSGNGELFF.

The chain combines TRBV5-6 with TRBJ2-2; unclear D gene. From germline, CDR1 is SGHDT and CDR2 YYEEEE. The CDR3 consists of 13 residues. Deletions cut 0 bases from V and 11 bases from J, with 11 bases between. This chain's CDR3 is CASSLGNLKELFF. The CDR3 DNA sequence: TGTGCCAGCAGCTTGGGTAATTTGAAAGAGCTGTTTTTT.

The gene calls are TRBV10-2 and TRBJ2-1, with D tentatively TRBD1 (5 bases). The ends were cut back, 6 bases at V and 3 bases at J, with 6 bases in the middle. Germline V gene sequence: CDR1 WSHSY, CDR2 SAAADI. The CDR3 runs 12 residues. The CDR3 loop is CASRDNYNEQFF. CDR3 bases: TGCGCCAGCAGGGACAACTACAATGAGCAGTTCTTC.

Of note for this clone: Relative to the germline gene, one junction end is altered; a read error may explain this. This chain uses TRBV4-2 with TRBJ2-2, with 12 positions matching TRBD2. The CDR3 is made up of 18 amino acids. Germline-derived CDR1 and CDR2 are LGHNA and YNFKEQ. CDR3: CASSQVLAGGPKTGELFF. Written as DNA, the CDR3 is TGTGCCAGCAGCCAAGTTCTAGCGGGAGGGCCGAAGACCGGGGAGCTGTTTTTT.

Worth noting for this clone: This sample also contains other DNA sequences that code for the same CDR3. V and J are TRBV30 and TRBJ1-2; TRBD1 agrees at 9 bases. Trimming cost V 1 base and J 2 bases; bases outside gene matches: 2. Germline lookup yields CDR1 GTSNPN and CDR2 SVGIG (reference sequence). The CDR3 extends over 14 amino acids. CDR3 sequence (DNA): TGTGCCTGGAGTGGGACAGGGGCAAACTATGGCTACACCTTC. Translation gives CAWSGTGANYGYTF.

V gene TRBV7-9 combines with J gene TRBJ2-1, with 12 bases aligning to TRBD2. There are 19 residues in the CDR3. Looked up from germline, CDR1 is SEHNR and CDR2 is FQNEAQ (reference sequence). Unmatched junction bases numbered 12, after V lost 4 bases and J lost 2 bases. CDR3 bases: TGTGCCAGCAGCTCCCCCCAACGGACTAGCGGGGAACCCTACAATGAGCAGTTCTTC. It translates to CASSSPQRTSGEPYNEQFF.

The chain joins TRBV27 to TRBJ2-2; D is unclear. The CDR3 is 12 residues long. Germline V gene sequence: CDR1 MNHEY, CDR2 SMNVEV (reference sequence). Trimming left V 4 bases short and J 3 bases short, with 3 bases between. The CDR3 protein is CASSSHTGELFF. CDR3 bases: TGTGCCAGCAGTTCTCACACCGGGGAGCTGTTTTTT.

The genes are TRBV27 and TRBJ2-1; possible D gene TRBD1, 6 bases. CDR3 length equals 16 residues. Germline loops: CDR1 MNHEY, CDR2 SMNVEV (reference sequence). V was clipped by 4 bases and J by 2 bases, with 15 bases between them. CDR3 bases: TGTGCCAGCAGTTCACTAACAGGGTCCCCCTACAATGAGCAGTTCTTC. Translating it yields CASSSLTGSPYNEQFF.